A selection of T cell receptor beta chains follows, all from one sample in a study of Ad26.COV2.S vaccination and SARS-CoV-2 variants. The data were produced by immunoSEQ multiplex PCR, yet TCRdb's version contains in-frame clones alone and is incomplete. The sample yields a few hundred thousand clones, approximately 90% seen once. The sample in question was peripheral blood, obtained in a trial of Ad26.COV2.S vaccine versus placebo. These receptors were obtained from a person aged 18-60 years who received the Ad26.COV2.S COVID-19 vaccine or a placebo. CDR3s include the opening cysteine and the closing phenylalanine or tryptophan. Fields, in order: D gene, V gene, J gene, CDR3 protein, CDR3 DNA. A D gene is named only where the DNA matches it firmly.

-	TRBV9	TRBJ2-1	CASSVAPWNEQFF	TGTGCCAGCAGCGTAGCCCCCTGGAATGAGCAGTTCTTC
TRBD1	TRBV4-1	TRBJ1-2	CASSQRSLQGTLSTGALDGYTF	TGCGCCAGCAGCCAAAGGTCTCTCCAAGGAACCCTTAGCACAGGGGCTTTGGATGGCTACACCTTC
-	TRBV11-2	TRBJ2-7	CASSLGQFYEQYF	TGTGCCAGCAGCTTAGGTCAGTTCTACGAGCAGTACTTC
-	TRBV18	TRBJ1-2	CASSPRAQFGDYGYTF	TGTGCCAGCTCACCACGGGCACAGTTTGGGGACTATGGCTACACCTTC
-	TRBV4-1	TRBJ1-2	CASSQETSTGAYGYTF	TGCGCCAGCAGCCAAGAAACAAGTACCGGAGCCTATGGCTACACCTTC
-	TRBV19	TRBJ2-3	CASSIGASGTDTQYF	TGTGCCAGTAGTATAGGCGCTAGCGGCACAGATACGCAGTATTTT
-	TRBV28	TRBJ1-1	CASRVINTEAFF	TGTGCCAGCAGGGTGATTAACACTGAAGCTTTCTTT
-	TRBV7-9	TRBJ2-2	CASRGQWNTGELFF	TGTGCCAGCCGCGGACAGTGGAACACCGGGGAGCTGTTTTTT
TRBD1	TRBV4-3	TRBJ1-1	CASSQEKVGGAGNTEAFF	TGCGCCAGCAGCCAAGAGAAGGTAGGGGGCGCAGGAAACACTGAAGCTTTCTTT
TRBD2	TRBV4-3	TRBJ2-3	CASSQGPGGVFPTDTQYF	TGCGCCAGCAGCCAAGGGCCTGGGGGGGTCTTTCCCACAGATACGCAGTATTTT
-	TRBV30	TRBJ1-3	CAWSGQPFSGNTIYF	TGTGCCTGGAGCGGACAGCCTTTCTCTGGAAACACCATATATTTT
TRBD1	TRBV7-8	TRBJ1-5	CASSRIGQGALPPQHF	TGTGCCAGCAGCCGTATCGGACAGGGGGCTTTGCCGCCCCAGCATTTT
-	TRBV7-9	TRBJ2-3	CASSLWADSTDTQYF	TGTGCCAGCAGCTTATGGGCAGATAGCACAGATACGCAGTATTTT
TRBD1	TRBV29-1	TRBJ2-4	CSVRTGPQGNIQYF	TGCAGCGTTAGGACAGGACCCCAGGGGAACATTCAGTACTTC
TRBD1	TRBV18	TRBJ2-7	CASSPPGQGVDYEQYF	TGTGCCAGCTCACCACCGGGACAGGGGGTTGACTACGAGCAGTACTTC
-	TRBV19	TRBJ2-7	CASSRVVSGYSYEQYF	TGTGCCAGTAGTAGGGTTGTGTCGGGGTACTCCTACGAGCAGTACTTC